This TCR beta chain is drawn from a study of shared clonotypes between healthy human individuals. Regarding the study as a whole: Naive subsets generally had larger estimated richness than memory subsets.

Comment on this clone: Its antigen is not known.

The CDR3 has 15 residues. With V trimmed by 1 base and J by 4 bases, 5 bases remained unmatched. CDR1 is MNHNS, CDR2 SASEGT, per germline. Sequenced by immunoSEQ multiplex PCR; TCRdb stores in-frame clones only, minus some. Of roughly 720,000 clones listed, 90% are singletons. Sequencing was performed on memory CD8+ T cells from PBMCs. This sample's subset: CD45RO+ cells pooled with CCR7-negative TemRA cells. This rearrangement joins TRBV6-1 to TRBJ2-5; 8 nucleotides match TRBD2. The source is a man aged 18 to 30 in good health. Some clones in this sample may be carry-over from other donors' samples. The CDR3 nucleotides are TGTGCCAGCAGTGAAGAGCCAGCGGGAGCAGAGACCCAGTACTTC. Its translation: CASSEEPAGAETQYF.